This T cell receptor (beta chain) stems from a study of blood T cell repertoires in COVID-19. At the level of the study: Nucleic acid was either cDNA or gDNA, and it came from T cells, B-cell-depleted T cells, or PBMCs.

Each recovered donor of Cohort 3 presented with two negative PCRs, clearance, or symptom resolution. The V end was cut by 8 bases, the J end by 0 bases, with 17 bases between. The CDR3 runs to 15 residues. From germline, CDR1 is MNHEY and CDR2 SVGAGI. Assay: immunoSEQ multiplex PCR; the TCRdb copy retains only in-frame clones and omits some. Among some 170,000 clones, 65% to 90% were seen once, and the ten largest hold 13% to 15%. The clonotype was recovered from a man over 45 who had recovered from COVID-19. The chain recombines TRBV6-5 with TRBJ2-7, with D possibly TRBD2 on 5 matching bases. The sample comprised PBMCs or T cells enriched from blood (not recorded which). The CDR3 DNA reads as TGTGCCAGCCCCAAAGGTACGGGGAACTCCTACGAGCAGTACTTC. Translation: CASPKGTGNSYEQYF.